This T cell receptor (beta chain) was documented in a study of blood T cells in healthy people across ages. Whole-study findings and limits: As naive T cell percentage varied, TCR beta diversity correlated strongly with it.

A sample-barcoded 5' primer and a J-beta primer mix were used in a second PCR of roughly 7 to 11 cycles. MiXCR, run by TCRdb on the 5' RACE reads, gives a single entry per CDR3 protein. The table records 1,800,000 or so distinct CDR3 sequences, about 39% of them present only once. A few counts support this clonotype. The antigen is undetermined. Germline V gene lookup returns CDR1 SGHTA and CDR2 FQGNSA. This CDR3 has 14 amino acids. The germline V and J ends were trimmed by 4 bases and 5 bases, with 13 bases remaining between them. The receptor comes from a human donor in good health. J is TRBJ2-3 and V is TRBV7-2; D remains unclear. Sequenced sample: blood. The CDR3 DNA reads TGTGCCAGCAGCTCGGGCCCTGTTGGAGATACGCAGTATTTT. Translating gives CASSSGPVGDTQYF.